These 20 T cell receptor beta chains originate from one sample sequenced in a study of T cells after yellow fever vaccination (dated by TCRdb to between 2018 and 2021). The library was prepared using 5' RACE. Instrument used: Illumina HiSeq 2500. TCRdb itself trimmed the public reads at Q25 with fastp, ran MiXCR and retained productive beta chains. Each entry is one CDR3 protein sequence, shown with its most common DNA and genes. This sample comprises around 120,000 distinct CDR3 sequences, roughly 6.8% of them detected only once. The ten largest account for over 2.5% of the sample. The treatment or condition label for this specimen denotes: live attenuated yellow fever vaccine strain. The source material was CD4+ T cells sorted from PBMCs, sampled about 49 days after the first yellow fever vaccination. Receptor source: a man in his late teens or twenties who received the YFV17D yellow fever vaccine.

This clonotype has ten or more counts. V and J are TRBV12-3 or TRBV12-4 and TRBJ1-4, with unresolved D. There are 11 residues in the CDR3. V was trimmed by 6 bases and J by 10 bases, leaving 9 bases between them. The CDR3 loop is CASSFDRKLFF. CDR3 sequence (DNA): TGTGCCAGCAGCTTCGACCGAAAACTGTTTTTT.

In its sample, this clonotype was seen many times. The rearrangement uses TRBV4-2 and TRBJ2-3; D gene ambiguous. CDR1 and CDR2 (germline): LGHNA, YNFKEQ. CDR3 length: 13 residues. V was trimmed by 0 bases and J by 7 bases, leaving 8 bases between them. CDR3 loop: CASSQDRANTQYF. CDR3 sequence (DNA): TGTGCCAGCAGCCAAGACCGAGCTAATACGCAGTATTTT.

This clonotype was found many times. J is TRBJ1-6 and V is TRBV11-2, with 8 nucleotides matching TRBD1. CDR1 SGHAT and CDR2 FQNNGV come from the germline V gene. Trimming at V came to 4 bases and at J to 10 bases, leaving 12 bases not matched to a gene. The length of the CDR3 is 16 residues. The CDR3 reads CASSSTRTGRQSPLHF. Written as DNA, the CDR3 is TGTGCCAGCAGCTCAACTCGGACAGGGAGGCAATCACCCCTCCACTTT.

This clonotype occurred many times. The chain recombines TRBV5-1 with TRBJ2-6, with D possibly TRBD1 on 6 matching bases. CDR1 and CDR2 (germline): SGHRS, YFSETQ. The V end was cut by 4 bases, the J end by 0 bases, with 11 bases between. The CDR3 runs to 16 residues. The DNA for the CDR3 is TGCGCCAGCAGCCAAACAGGGTACTCTGGGGCCAACGTCCTGACTTTC. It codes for CASSQTGYSGANVLTF.

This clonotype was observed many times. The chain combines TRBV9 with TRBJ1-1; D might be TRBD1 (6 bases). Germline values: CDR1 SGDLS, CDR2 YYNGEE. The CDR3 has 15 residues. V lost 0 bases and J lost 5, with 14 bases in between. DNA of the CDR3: TGTGCCAGCAGCGTAGGAGGCCAGGGGAGGACTGAAGCTTTCTTT. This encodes CASSVGGQGRTEAFF.

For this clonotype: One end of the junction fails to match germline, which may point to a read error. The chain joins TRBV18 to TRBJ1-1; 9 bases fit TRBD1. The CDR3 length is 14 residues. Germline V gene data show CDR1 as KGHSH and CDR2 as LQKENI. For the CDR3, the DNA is TGTGCCAGATCACTGGGACAGGGGAACACTGAAGCTTTCTTT. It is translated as CARSLGQGNTEAFF.

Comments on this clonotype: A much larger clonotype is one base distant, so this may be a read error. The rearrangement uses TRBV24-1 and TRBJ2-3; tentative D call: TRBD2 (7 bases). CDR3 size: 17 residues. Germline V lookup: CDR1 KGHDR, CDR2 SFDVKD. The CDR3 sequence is CTTSDWGGASSTDTQYF. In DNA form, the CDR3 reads TGTACCACCAGTGATTGGGGGGGGGCATCCAGCACAGATACGCAGTATTTT.

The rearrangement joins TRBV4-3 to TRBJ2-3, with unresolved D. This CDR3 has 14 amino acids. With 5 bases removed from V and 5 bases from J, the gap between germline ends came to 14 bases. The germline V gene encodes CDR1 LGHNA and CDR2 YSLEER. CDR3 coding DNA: TGCGCCAGCAGCGCCCGACCCGATGGAGATACGCAGTATTTT. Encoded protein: CASSARPDGDTQYF.

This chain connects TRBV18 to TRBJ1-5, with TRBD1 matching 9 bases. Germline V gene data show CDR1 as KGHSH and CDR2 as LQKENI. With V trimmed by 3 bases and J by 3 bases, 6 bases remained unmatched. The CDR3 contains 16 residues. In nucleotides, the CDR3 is TGTGCCAGCTCACCTGGGACAGGGAACCCCAATCAGCCCCAGCATTTT. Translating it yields CASSPGTGNPNQPQHF.

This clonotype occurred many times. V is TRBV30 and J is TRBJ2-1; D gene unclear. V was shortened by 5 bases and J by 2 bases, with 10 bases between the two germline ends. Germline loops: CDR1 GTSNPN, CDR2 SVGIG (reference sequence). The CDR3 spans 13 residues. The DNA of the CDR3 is TGTGCCTGGGACCTCGAAGCCTACAATGAGCAGTTCTTC. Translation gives CAWDLEAYNEQFF.

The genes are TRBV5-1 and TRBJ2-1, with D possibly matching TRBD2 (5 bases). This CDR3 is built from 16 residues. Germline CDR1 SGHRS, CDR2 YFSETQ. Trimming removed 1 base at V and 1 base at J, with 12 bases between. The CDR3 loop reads CASSLRRYQSYNEQFF. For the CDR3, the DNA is TGCGCCAGCAGCTTGAGGAGGTACCAGTCCTACAATGAGCAGTTCTTC.

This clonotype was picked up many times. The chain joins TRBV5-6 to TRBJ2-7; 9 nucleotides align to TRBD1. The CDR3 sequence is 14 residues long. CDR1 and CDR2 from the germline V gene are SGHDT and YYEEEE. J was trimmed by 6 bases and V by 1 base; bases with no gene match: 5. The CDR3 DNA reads TGTGCCAGCAGCTTGCCGGGACAGGGTTCCGAGCAGTACTTC. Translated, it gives CASSLPGQGSEQYF.

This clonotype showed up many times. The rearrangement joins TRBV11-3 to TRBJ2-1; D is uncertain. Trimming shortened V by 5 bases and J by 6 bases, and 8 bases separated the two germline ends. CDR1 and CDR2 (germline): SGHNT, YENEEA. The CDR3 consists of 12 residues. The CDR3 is CASSKGINEQFF. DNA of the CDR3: TGTGCCAGCAGCAAAGGAATCAATGAGCAGTTCTTC.

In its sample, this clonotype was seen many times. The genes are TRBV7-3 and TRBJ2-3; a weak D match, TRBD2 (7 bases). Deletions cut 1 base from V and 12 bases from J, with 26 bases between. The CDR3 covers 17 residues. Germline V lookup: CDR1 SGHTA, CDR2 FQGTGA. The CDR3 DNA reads TGTGCCAGCAGCTTAAAAGGGGAGGGGGTTGGAGCGGGGCGCCAGTATTTT. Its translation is CASSLKGEGVGAGRQYF.

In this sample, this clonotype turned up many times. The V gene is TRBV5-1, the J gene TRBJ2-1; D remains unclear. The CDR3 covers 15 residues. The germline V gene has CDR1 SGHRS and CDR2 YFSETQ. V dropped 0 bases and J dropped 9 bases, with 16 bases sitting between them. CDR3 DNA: TGCGCCAGCAGCTTGGGGGAAATTAGAGGTGGTGAGCAGTTCTTC. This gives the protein CASSLGEIRGGEQFF.

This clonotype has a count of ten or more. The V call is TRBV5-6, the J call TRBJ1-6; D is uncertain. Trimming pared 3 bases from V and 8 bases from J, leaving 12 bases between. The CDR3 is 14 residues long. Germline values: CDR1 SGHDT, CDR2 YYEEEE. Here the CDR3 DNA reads TGTGCCAGCAGCTACATTCTTTCGGATTCACCCCTCCACTTT. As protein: CASSYILSDSPLHF.

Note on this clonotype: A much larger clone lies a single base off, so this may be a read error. The CDR3 protein is CASIRQSGNTIYF. The DNA of the CDR3 is TGTGCCAGCATCCGACAATCTGGAAACACCATATATTTT. V and J are TRBV6-6 and TRBJ1-3; D is undetermined. The ends were cut back, 7 bases at V and 1 base at J, with 8 bases in the middle. In germline, CDR1 is MNHNY, CDR2 SVGAGI (reference sequence). The CDR3 contains 13 residues.

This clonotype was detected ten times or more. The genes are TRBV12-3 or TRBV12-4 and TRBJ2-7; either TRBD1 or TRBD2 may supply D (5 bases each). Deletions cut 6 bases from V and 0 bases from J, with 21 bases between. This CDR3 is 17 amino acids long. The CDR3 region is CASRLGGWGRSSYEQYF. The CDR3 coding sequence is TGTGCCAGCAGACTAGGTGGTTGGGGCCGGAGCTCCTACGAGCAGTACTTC.

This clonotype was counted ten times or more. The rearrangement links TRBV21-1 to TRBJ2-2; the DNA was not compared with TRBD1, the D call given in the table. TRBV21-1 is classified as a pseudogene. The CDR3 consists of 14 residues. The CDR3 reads CASPGGAWSGELFF. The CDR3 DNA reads TGTGCCAGCCCCGGGGGGGCGTGGTCCGGGGAGCTGTTTTTT.

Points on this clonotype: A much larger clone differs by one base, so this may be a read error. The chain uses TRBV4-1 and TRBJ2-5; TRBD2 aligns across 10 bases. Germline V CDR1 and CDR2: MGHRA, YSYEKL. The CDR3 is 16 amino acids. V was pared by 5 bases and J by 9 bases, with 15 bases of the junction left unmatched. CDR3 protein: CASSVFSGGTPFPQYF. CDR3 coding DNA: TGCGCCAGCAGCGTATTTAGCGGGGGGACCCCTTTCCCCCAGTACTTC.